Each of the 23 T cell receptor beta chains below was sequenced from the same sample in a study of T cell responses to AZD1222 COVID-19 vaccine. Some clones are missing from TCRdb's copy, which holds only in-frame ones; the method was immunoSEQ multiplex PCR. The profile shows 100,000 to 150,000 clones, approximately 86% of them singletons. The source material was peripheral blood, sampled on day 0 of AZD1222 vaccination. The receptor set was obtained from an adult in good health.

The rearrangement joins TRBV5-1 to TRBJ1-6; a weak D match, TRBD1 (5 bases). The CDR3 is made up of 14 amino acids. V dropped 1 base and J dropped 8 bases, with 10 bases sitting between them. Germline CDR1 reads SGHRS; CDR2 reads YFSETQ. CDR3 region: CASSLPGLDSPLHF. The CDR3 nucleotides read TGCGCCAGCAGCTTGCCGGGGCTGGATTCACCCCTCCACTTT.

This clone came up a few times. V gene TRBV10-3 combines with J gene TRBJ1-3, with 8 bases fitting TRBD1. Trimming at V came to 6 bases and at J to 9 bases, leaving 16 bases not matched to a gene. This CDR3 contains 16 residues. Germline-derived CDR1 and CDR2 are ENHRY and SYGVKD. The CDR3 protein is CAIRGAGQVRISTIYF. Here the CDR3 DNA reads TGTGCCATCAGGGGGGCGGGACAGGTACGAATTAGCACCATATATTTT.

This clone was counted a single time. The chain is built from TRBV4-2 and TRBJ2-7, with a weak D call TRBD2 (7 bases). The V gene's germline CDR1 is LGHNA and CDR2 YNFKEQ. The CDR3 runs to 16 residues. The V end was cut by 0 bases, the J end by 2 bases, with 14 bases between. The CDR3 DNA is TGTGCCAGCAGCCAAGACTCAGGGGAGGGGACCTACGAGCAGTACTTC. Translation gives CASSQDSGEGTYEQYF.

This clone was seen a single time. This chain joins TRBV10-3 and TRBJ1-2; possibly TRBD1 for D (5 bases). The CDR3 length is 15 residues. The V end was cut by 10 bases, the J end by 2 bases, with 20 bases between. Germline CDR1 reads ENHRY; CDR2 reads SYGVKD. The CDR3 loop reads CATYNPGTVNYGYTF. CDR3 nucleotide sequence: TGTGCCACCTACAACCCCGGGACCGTAAACTATGGCTACACCTTC.

The chain combines TRBV27 with TRBJ2-7; 12 bases align to TRBD1. Trimming cost V 6 bases and J 6 bases; bases outside gene matches: 12. CDR1 MNHEY and CDR2 SMNVEV come from the germline V gene (reference sequence). The CDR3 extends over 16 amino acids. CDR3 in amino acids: CASSPSLGQGALEQYF. CDR3 DNA sequence: TGTGCCAGCAGCCCGTCATTGGGACAGGGGGCGCTCGAGCAGTACTTC.

CDR3: CASSQDPLVGEKLFF. CDR3 DNA: TGCGCCAGCAGCCAAGATCCCCTCGTGGGGGAAAAACTGTTTTTT. The V gene is TRBV4-1, the J gene TRBJ1-4; D uncertain. The CDR3 has 15 amino acids. V was trimmed by 0 bases and J by 8 bases, leaving 13 bases between them. Germline values: CDR1 MGHRA, CDR2 YSYEKL.

The rearrangement joins TRBV5-1 to TRBJ2-2; no definite D call. Trimming took off 0 bases at V and 7 bases at J, with 13 bases between the two ends. This CDR3 region has 15 residues. The germline gives CDR1 SGHRS, CDR2 YFSETQ. The CDR3 spells CASSLGSVGIGELFF. CDR3 coding DNA: TGCGCCAGCAGCTTGGGGAGTGTAGGGATCGGGGAGCTGTTTTTT.

The CDR3 spells CASSLEGYGYTF. The DNA of the CDR3 is TGTGCCAGCAGCTTAGAGGGGTATGGCTACACCTTC. This sequence joins TRBV13 and TRBJ1-2, with TRBD1 as a possible D gene (5 bases). This CDR3 contains 12 residues. V was shortened by 1 base and J by 5 bases, with 5 bases between the two germline ends. Looked up from germline, CDR1 is PRHDT and CDR2 is FYEKMQ (reference sequence).

The gene calls are TRBV27 and TRBJ2-7; TRBD1 matches 7 bases. The V gene end was trimmed by 2 bases and the J gene end by 7 bases; junction bases not matched to a gene: 8. The CDR3 is 14 residues long. Germline assignment: CDR1 MNHEY and CDR2 SMNVEV (reference sequence). In DNA, the CDR3 is TGTGCCAGCAGTTTACCGCCGGGACAGCGGGAGCAGTACTTC. Protein: CASSLPPGQREQYF.

The V call is TRBV4-1, the J call TRBJ2-1; D gene unclear. CDR1 is MGHRA and CDR2 is YSYEKL in the germline V gene. The CDR3 sequence is 15 residues long. Trimming removed 0 bases at V and 6 bases at J, with 12 bases between. The chain's CDR3 is CASSQESLAANEQFF. In DNA, the CDR3 is TGCGCCAGCAGCCAAGAAAGCCTTGCCGCCAATGAGCAGTTCTTC.

The chain employs TRBV7-2 and TRBJ1-2, with a possible D match to TRBD1 (5 bases). The CDR3 runs to 13 residues. The V gene's germline CDR1 is SGHTA and CDR2 FQGNSA. The V and J ends lost 8 bases and 2 bases respectively, with 12 bases between them. CDR3: CASSIGGNYGYTF. CDR3 DNA: TGTGCCAGCTCAATCGGGGGGAACTATGGCTACACCTTC.

The chain is built from TRBV29-1 and TRBJ2-7; 7 nucleotides line up with TRBD1. Trimming at V came to 6 bases and at J to 3 bases, leaving 11 bases not matched to a gene. Germline V gene lookup returns CDR1 SQVTM and CDR2 ANQGSEA. This CDR3 region has 14 residues. The CDR3 here is CSVGRRQGSYEQYF. In nucleotides, the CDR3 is TGCAGCGTCGGGCGAAGACAGGGAAGCTACGAGCAGTACTTC.

This sequence joins TRBV15 and TRBJ2-2; D is perhaps TRBD2 (7 bases). The V end lost 5 bases, the J end lost 0 bases, and 13 bases lay between the germline ends. The germline V gene has CDR1 LNHNV and CDR2 YYDKDF (reference sequence). This CDR3 has 16 residues. The CDR3 DNA follows: TGTGCCACCAGCCCATGGGAGGGGGCGAACACCGGGGAGCTGTTTTTT. Its protein product is CATSPWEGANTGELFF.

J is TRBJ1-4 and V is TRBV18, with TRBD1 identical over 7 bases. Germline CDR1 reads KGHSH; CDR2 reads LQKENI. V was clipped by 3 bases and J by 4 bases; unmatched bases: 2. This CDR3 comprises 14 residues. CDR3: CASSPGQRNEKLFF. DNA of the CDR3: TGTGCCAGCTCACCGGGACAGCGTAATGAAAAACTGTTTTTT. The variable domain in full, completed from reference TRBV18 and TRBJ1-4, reads NAGVMQNPRHLVRRRGQEARLRCSPMKGHSHVYWYRQLPEEGLKFMVYLQKENIIDESGMPKERFSAEFPKEGPSILRIQQVVRGDSAAYFCASSPGQRNEKLFFGSGTQLSVL.

This chain links TRBV3-1 (or the pseudogene TRBV3-2) with TRBJ2-3, with 11 nucleotides matching TRBD1. The CDR3 covers 17 residues. V gave up 2 bases and J gave up 5 bases; unmatched junction bases: 9. The V gene's germline CDR1 is LGHDT and CDR2 YNNKEL (reference sequence). The DNA of the CDR3 is TGTGCCAGCAGCCAACACGGACAGGGGGCATATGGAGATACGCAGTATTTT. Its protein is CASSQHGQGAYGDTQYF.

The CDR3 sequence: CAISVGQANQETQYF. The CDR3 region has the DNA TGTGCCATCAGTGTGGGACAGGCAAACCAAGAGACCCAGTACTTC. The chain has TRBV10-3 and TRBJ2-5; TRBD1 matches at 8 bases. Looked up from germline, CDR1 is ENHRY and CDR2 is SYGVKD. After removal of 4 bases from V and 0 bases from J, the junction contained 4 bases not matched to a gene. The CDR3 sequence is 15 residues long.

The chain uses TRBV24-1 and TRBJ1-1; D unresolved. V lost 3 bases to trimming and J lost 7 bases, with 8 bases between them. Germline CDR1 is KGHDR and CDR2 is SFDVKD. This CDR3 spans 12 amino acids. CDR3 coding DNA: TGTGCCACCAGTGATGGAGGAATTGAAGCTTTCTTT. Protein: CATSDGGIEAFF.

J is TRBJ2-1 and V is TRBV3-1 (or the pseudogene TRBV3-2); 7 bases map to TRBD2. The J segment lost 4 bases and the V segment lost 0 bases, leaving 6 bases of the junction unmatched. The CDR3 covers 16 residues. CDR1 and CDR2 from the germline V gene are LGHDT and YNNKEL (reference sequence). DNA for the CDR3: TGTGCCAGCAGCCAAGATCGCGGGAGCCGTTACAATGAGCAGTTCTTC. The encoded protein is CASSQDRGSRYNEQFF.

This chain joins TRBV3-1 (or the pseudogene TRBV3-2) and TRBJ1-4; D is unclear. CDR1 is LGHDT and CDR2 is YNNKEL in the germline V gene (reference sequence). The V gene lost 4 bases and the J gene lost 3 bases, with 18 bases spanning the gap. The CDR3 spans 17 residues. CDR3: CASSRRPWAVANEKLFF. CDR3 bases: TGTGCCAGCAGCCGCCGCCCGTGGGCTGTAGCTAATGAAAAACTGTTTTTT.

This chain connects TRBV21-1 to TRBJ2-7. TRBV21-1 is flagged as a pseudogene. The CDR3 has 16 residues. The CDR3 here is CASSKSWTEKTYEQYF. The CDR3 nucleotides are TGTGCCAGCAGCAAATCGTGGACCGAGAAGACCTACGAGCAGTACTTC.

DNA for the CDR3: TGTGCCACCAGCGCGCGTCGGGGGGACGAGCAGTACTTC. Amino acids: CATSARRGDEQYF. The rearrangement uses TRBV15 and TRBJ2-7; TRBD2 aligns across 7 bases. CDR1 is LNHNV, CDR2 YYDKDF, per germline (reference sequence). This CDR3 has 13 amino acids. V lost 5 bases to trimming and J lost 5 bases; unmatched junction nucleotides: 6.

The chain joins TRBV11-3 to TRBJ2-1; D gene uncertain. Germline V CDR1 and CDR2: SGHNT, YENEEA. The CDR3 length is 16 residues. Trimming removed 5 bases at V and 0 bases at J, with 14 bases between. The CDR3 here is CASSPGVGRSYNEQFF. For the CDR3, the DNA is TGTGCCAGCAGCCCTGGTGTGGGTCGCTCCTACAATGAGCAGTTCTTC.

This chain links TRBV10-3 with TRBJ1-5; 9 nucleotides line up with TRBD1. V dropped 3 bases and J dropped 6; count of bases not matched to a gene: 6. The CDR3 consists of 15 residues. Germline CDR1 ENHRY, CDR2 SYGVKD. In DNA form, the CDR3 reads TGTGCCATCAGTGAATCGGGACAGGGCCCTCAGCCCCAGCATTTT. This gives the protein CAISESGQGPQPQHF.